Listed here are 32 T cell receptor beta chains from one sample, sequenced in a study of human thymus T cells. In corrective heart surgery, resections were taken, and these provided the thymus tissue. Some clones are missing from TCRdb's copy, which holds only in-frame ones; the method was immunoSEQ multiplex PCR. This repertoire shows about 130,000 clones, around 94% found once; its top ten account for 0.02% to 0.03%. Sequencing used thymus tissue. These receptors all come from a boy in the first two years of life with a congenital heart defect but otherwise immunologically healthy.

This clone was seen a single time. V is TRBV5-1 and J is TRBJ2-3; tentatively, D is TRBD2 (6 bases). This CDR3 spans 16 amino acids. Deletions cut 0 bases from V and 0 bases from J, with 11 bases between. Per the germline V gene, CDR1 is SGHRS and CDR2 is YFSETQ. The DNA of the CDR3 is TGCGCCAGCAGCTTGGTGGGGGGATCTAGCACAGATACGCAGTATTTT. Translation gives CASSLVGGSSTDTQYF.

V and J are TRBV5-8 and TRBJ1-3, with D unclear. The CDR3 totals 15 residues. The germline V gene has CDR1 SGHTS and CDR2 YDEGEE. Trimming took 1 base from V and 4 from J, leaving 12 bases between them. This chain's CDR3 is CASSLMGRRGNTIYF. The CDR3 coding sequence is TGTGCCAGCAGCTTGATGGGCAGAAGAGGAAACACCATATATTTT.

The CDR3 reads CASRGGPNEQFF. The CDR3 DNA reads TGTGCCAGCAGGGGGGGGCCCAATGAGCAGTTCTTC. The rearrangement links TRBV28 to TRBJ2-1; tentatively, D is TRBD2 (7 bases). Germline V gives CDR1 MDHEN, CDR2 SYDVKM. V lost 6 bases to trimming and J lost 6 bases, with 9 bases between them. CDR3 length: 12 amino acids. The full variable domain, completed using reference TRBV28 and TRBJ2-1, is DVKVTQSSRYLVKRTGEKVFLECVQDMDHENMFWYRQDPGLGLRLIYFSYDVKMKEKGDIPEGYSVSREKKERFSLILESASTNQTSMYLCASRGGPNEQFFGPGTRLTVL.

This clone is a singleton in its sample. The chain uses TRBV28 and TRBJ1-5, with a tentative D call TRBD1 (6 bases). Trimming shortened V by 8 bases and J by 4 bases, and 18 bases separated the two germline ends. In germline, CDR1 is MDHEN, CDR2 SYDVKM. This CDR3 is 15 amino acids long. The CDR3 spells CASGGAQGANQPQHF. The CDR3 DNA is TGTGCCAGCGGGGGGGCGCAGGGCGCTAATCAGCCCCAGCATTTT.

The V gene is TRBV14, the J gene TRBJ1-1; D remains unclear. Germline CDR1 is SGHDN and CDR2 is FVKESK. The V and J ends lost 4 bases and 1 base respectively, with 10 bases between them. There are 14 residues in the CDR3. The DNA for the CDR3 is TGTGCCAGCAGCCTCGTTGGCAGGAACACTGAAGCTTTCTTT. Its protein product is CASSLVGRNTEAFF.

V usage is TRBV4-1 and J usage is TRBJ2-3, with D possibly matching TRBD1 (6 bases). V lost 4 bases, J lost 2 bases, and 22 bases lay in between. This CDR3 spans 18 amino acids. Germline CDR1 reads MGHRA; CDR2 reads YSYEKL. The CDR3 spells CASSRPTGMGALTDTQYF. CDR3 nucleotides: TGCGCCAGCAGCCGTCCCACGGGAATGGGGGCCCTCACAGATACGCAGTATTTT.

The V gene is TRBV11-3, the J gene TRBJ1-3; D remains unclear. Trimming cost V 0 bases and J 0 bases, with 9 bases left between them. Looked up from germline, CDR1 is SGHNT and CDR2 is YENEEA. This CDR3 has 16 amino acids. The CDR3 loop is CASSLEISSSGNTIYF. CDR3 sequence (DNA): TGTGCCAGCAGCTTAGAGATCAGCAGCTCTGGAAACACCATATATTTT.

The gene calls are TRBV9 and TRBJ1-1, with 8 bases aligning to TRBD1. The CDR3 consists of 17 residues. Germline V gives CDR1 SGDLS, CDR2 YYNGEE. V lost 0 bases to trimming and J lost 1 base; unmatched junction nucleotides: 8. The CDR3 protein is CASSVAPSGTGNTEAFF. The CDR3 region has the DNA TGTGCCAGCAGCGTAGCACCCTCAGGGACAGGGAACACTGAAGCTTTCTTT.

The rearrangement joins TRBV6-6 to TRBJ2-7; D is uncertain. This CDR3 is 11 amino acids long. Looked up from germline, CDR1 is MNHNY and CDR2 is SVGAGI (reference sequence). V was clipped by 0 bases and J by 5 bases, with 2 bases between them. The CDR3 DNA sequence: TGTGCCAGCAGTTACTCGGACGAGCAGTACTTC. Its protein is CASSYSDEQYF.

This chain links TRBV6-6 with TRBJ2-5; 11 bases are shared with TRBD2. Germline loops: CDR1 MNHNY, CDR2 SVGAGI (reference sequence). CDR3 size: 14 residues. J gave up 5 bases and V 8 bases, and 7 bases lay outside the gene matches. CDR3 in DNA: TGTGCCAGCGCGGGACTAGCGGCTTTGGAGACCCAGTACTTC. Encoded protein: CASAGLAALETQYF.

The genes are TRBV12-5 and TRBJ2-1; D may be TRBD2 (6 bases). In germline, CDR1 is LGHNT, CDR2 FRNRAP. The V end lost 1 base, the J end lost 12 bases, and 13 bases lay between the germline ends. This CDR3 has 13 amino acids. CDR3 amino acids: CASGLATGGAQFF. The CDR3 DNA sequence: TGTGCTAGTGGTTTGGCCACAGGCGGGGCGCAGTTCTTC.

This sequence joins TRBV28 and TRBJ1-5; 9 bases are shared with TRBD1. This CDR3 region has 15 residues. The V segment lost 6 bases and the J segment 4 bases; nucleotides outside the gene matches: 7. Germline CDR1 reads MDHEN; CDR2 reads SYDVKM. The CDR3 is CASRRTGVWNQPQHF. Written as DNA, the CDR3 is TGTGCCAGCAGGCGGACAGGGGTATGGAATCAGCCCCAGCATTTT.

The J gene is TRBJ2-7, the V gene TRBV6-6, with 13 bases fitting TRBD2. CDR1 and CDR2 (germline): MNHNY, SVGAGI (reference sequence). This CDR3 is built from 16 residues. The trim removed 4 bases at V and 6 bases at J, leaving 9 bases unmatched. The CDR3 loop is CASSSTRLAGGAEQYF. In DNA form, the CDR3 reads TGTGCCAGCAGTTCGACCCGACTAGCGGGGGGTGCCGAGCAGTACTTC.

The V call is TRBV5-8, the J call TRBJ1-2, with D possibly being TRBD1 (5 bases). Germline values: CDR1 SGHTS, CDR2 YDEGEE. Trimming stripped 0 bases from V and 3 bases from J, with 18 bases between. There are 17 residues in the CDR3. CDR3 loop: CASSLAGRADMDYGYTF. CDR3 DNA sequence: TGTGCCAGCAGCTTGGCCGGCAGGGCCGATATGGACTATGGCTACACCTTC.

The chain combines TRBV19 with TRBJ1-2, with TRBD1 matching 12 bases. J lost 5 bases, V lost 3 bases, and 4 bases had no gene match. The CDR3 is 15 amino acids. CDR1 is LNHDA and CDR2 is SQIVND in the germline V gene (reference sequence). CDR3 protein: CASSIGTGGGYGYTF. The CDR3 nucleotides are TGTGCCAGTAGTATCGGGACAGGGGGCGGGTATGGCTACACCTTC.

The rearrangement joins TRBV7-9 to TRBJ2-5; D remains ambiguous. CDR1 is SEHNR and CDR2 is FQNEAQ in the germline V gene (reference sequence). The length of the CDR3 is 13 residues. With 3 bases removed from V and 1 base from J, the gap between germline ends came to 6 bases. The CDR3 DNA reads as TGTGCCAGCAGCTTCTCTTTCCAAGAGACCCAGTACTTC. As protein: CASSFSFQETQYF.

The rearrangement uses TRBV28 and TRBJ1-5; 8 bases are shared with TRBD1. J gave up 4 bases and V 5 bases, and 10 bases lay outside the gene matches. Germline V gene data show CDR1 as MDHEN and CDR2 as SYDVKM. This CDR3 is built from 16 residues. In nucleotides, the CDR3 is TGTGCCAGCAGTCCTACGGGACAGGAGGGGAATCAGCCCCAGCATTTT. Protein product: CASSPTGQEGNQPQHF. Drawing the rest from reference TRBV28 and TRBJ1-5, the complete variable domain is DVKVTQSSRYLVKRTGEKVFLECVQDMDHENMFWYRQDPGLGLRLIYFSYDVKMKEKGDIPEGYSVSREKKERFSLILESASTNQTSMYLCASSPTGQEGNQPQHFGDGTRLSIL.

The CDR3 spells CASSLKGPREVYGYTF. In nucleotides, the CDR3 is TGTGCCAGCAGTTTAAAGGGTCCTCGAGAAGTCTATGGCTACACCTTC. The chain joins TRBV28 to TRBJ1-2; no clear D gene. V lost 2 bases and J 4 bases, leaving 17 bases between the germline ends. This CDR3 has 16 amino acids. In germline, CDR1 is MDHEN, CDR2 SYDVKM.

The gene calls are TRBV7-6 and TRBJ2-5, with D unresolved. From germline, CDR1 is SGHVS and CDR2 FNYEAQ. With 3 bases removed from V and 3 bases from J, the gap between germline ends came to 2 bases. The CDR3 spans 11 residues. This chain's CDR3 is CASSFKETQYF. CDR3 bases: TGTGCCAGCAGCTTTAAAGAGACCCAGTACTTC.

V and J are TRBV5-8 and TRBJ2-2; D is unclear. V was clipped by 0 bases and J by 5 bases, with 8 bases between them. The germline V gene has CDR1 SGHTS and CDR2 YDEGEE. This CDR3 has 14 amino acids. The CDR3 spells CASSLDGQTGELFF. The CDR3 region has the DNA TGTGCCAGCAGCTTGGATGGCCAGACCGGGGAGCTGTTTTTT.

The sample holds one count of this clone. This chain joins TRBV27 and TRBJ1-5, with a possible D match to TRBD1 (5 bases). Looked up from germline, CDR1 is MNHEY and CDR2 is SMNVEV (reference sequence). The CDR3 has 14 amino acids. Trimming took 10 bases from V and 0 from J, leaving 13 bases between them. The CDR3 loop is CATSTVYSNQPQHF. The DNA for the CDR3 is TGTGCCACTTCGACAGTCTATAGCAATCAGCCCCAGCATTTT.

The chain uses TRBV6-4 and TRBJ1-1; D unresolved. CDR3 length: 16 amino acids. V lost 5 bases, J lost 4 bases, and 20 bases lay in between. CDR1 MRHNA and CDR2 SNTAGT come from the germline V gene. The CDR3 here is CASSQEASHRATEAFF. CDR3 DNA: TGTGCCAGCAGTCAGGAGGCCTCCCACAGAGCCACTGAAGCTTTCTTT.

This chain connects TRBV4-3 to TRBJ2-3; 8 bases agree with TRBD2. Trimming at V came to 3 bases and at J to 0 bases, leaving 2 bases not matched to a gene. The CDR3 consists of 15 residues. The germline gives CDR1 LGHNA, CDR2 YSLEER. CDR3 DNA: TGCGCCAGCAGCCAGCGGGGGGTTAGCACAGATACGCAGTATTTT. Protein product: CASSQRGVSTDTQYF.

This clone was recorded only once. The chain recombines TRBV27 with TRBJ2-7; the match to TRBD2 covers 11 bases. From germline, CDR1 is MNHEY and CDR2 SMNVEV (reference sequence). This CDR3 is built from 20 residues. With 4 bases clipped from V and 3 bases from J, the junction kept 20 bases outside the gene matches. CDR3 amino acids: CASSSTKTSGVFVPRYEQYF. DNA of the CDR3: TGTGCCAGCAGTTCTACCAAGACTAGCGGGGTATTTGTCCCTCGCTACGAGCAGTACTTC.

The table lists this clone with a count of one. The chain links TRBV19 to TRBJ2-5; D ambiguous. The CDR3 is 12 amino acids. Germline V lookup: CDR1 LNHDA, CDR2 SQIVND (reference sequence). V was trimmed by 4 bases and J by 3 bases, leaving 6 bases between them. The CDR3 protein is CASSSSEETQYF. Here the CDR3 DNA reads TGTGCCAGTAGTAGTTCGGAAGAGACCCAGTACTTC.

Only one count was recorded for this clone. The V and J genes are TRBV5-6 and TRBJ1-2; TRBD1 aligns across 10 bases. This CDR3 contains 15 residues. J lost 5 bases, V lost 3 bases, and 7 bases had no gene match. Germline CDR1 and CDR2: SGHDT and YYEEEE. CDR3: CASSSPPGQGYGYTF. For the CDR3, the DNA is TGTGCCAGCAGCTCCCCTCCGGGACAGGGGTATGGCTACACCTTC.

The chain carries TRBV30 and TRBJ1-1; 7 positions match TRBD1. V trimming: 0 bases; J trimming: 0 bases; junction bases outside the gene matches: 13. From germline, CDR1 is GTSNPN and CDR2 SVGIG (reference sequence). The CDR3 sequence is 18 residues long. The CDR3 nucleotides read TGTGCCTGGAGTGTAAGCCCTCCCCGACAGGGAATGAACACTGAAGCTTTCTTT. Protein: CAWSVSPPRQGMNTEAFF.

The V call is TRBV11-2, the J call TRBJ2-5; D ambiguous. Per germline, CDR1 SGHAT and CDR2 FQNNGV. The CDR3 sequence is 16 residues long. V lost 0 bases, J lost 2 bases, and 13 bases lay in between. The CDR3 loop reads CASSLEASSAQETQYF. The CDR3 bases are TGTGCCAGCAGCTTAGAAGCGTCATCAGCGCAAGAGACCCAGTACTTC.

This chain joins TRBV15 and TRBJ2-2, with 7 bases that match TRBD2. Germline CDR1 LNHNV, CDR2 YYDKDF (reference sequence). V shed 0 bases, J shed 0 bases, and the junction held 4 bases outside the gene matches. This CDR3 is built from 17 residues. The CDR3 DNA follows: TGTGCCACCAGCAGAGATGGGAGCGGGGCGAACACCGGGGAGCTGTTTTTT. Encoded protein: CATSRDGSGANTGELFF.

This clone occurred a few times. The rearrangement joins TRBV4-3 to TRBJ2-2; 12 positions match TRBD2. The CDR3 sequence is 17 residues long. Trimming took 4 bases from V and 5 from J; bases not matched to a gene: 8. Germline values: CDR1 LGHNA, CDR2 YSLEER. The CDR3 sequence is CASSPSSGGAQTGELFF. CDR3 sequence (DNA): TGCGCCAGCAGCCCGTCTAGCGGGGGGGCCCAGACCGGGGAGCTGTTTTTT.

DNA of the CDR3: TGTGCCAGCAGCAAAAAAATCGTGGCACTACCCCCCTATGGCTACACCTTC. Translated: CASSKKIVALPPYGYTF. The chain joins TRBV21-1 to TRBJ1-2. TRBV21-1 is flagged as a pseudogene. CDR3 length equals 17 residues.

The rearrangement joins TRBV19 to TRBJ1-2; 8 positions match TRBD1. With V trimmed by 4 bases and J by 4 bases, 8 bases remained unmatched. The CDR3 runs 15 residues. CDR1 is LNHDA, CDR2 SQIVND, per germline (reference sequence). CDR3 region: CASSKSRDRFYGYTF. The CDR3 bases are TGTGCCAGTAGTAAAAGCCGGGACAGGTTCTATGGCTACACCTTC.